This entry features one TCR beta chain sequence. As yet, its antigen is unknown. TCRbeta library preparation incorporated unique molecular identifiers. TCRdb reprocessed the PCR reads via MiXCR and lists one record per CDR3 protein. This sample has around 300,000 distinct CDR3 sequences, with over 7.5% found just once. The data were obtained in a study of T-cell reconstitution after alpha-beta-depleted transplantation in children. Regarding the study as a whole: Among T cells one year after transplant, newly produced cells accounted for most counts and diversity.

V lost 6 bases to trimming and J lost 5 bases, with 10 bases between them. CDR1 is SQVTM and CDR2 is ANQGSEA in the germline V gene. The CDR3 consists of 11 residues. This material consisted of peripheral blood, taken 360 days after TCRalphabeta/CD19-depleted stem cell transplant. The receptor was derived from a female patient under 10 years old who had a stem cell transplant for Fanconi anemia, so the T cells may come from the graft donor. This chain joins TRBV29-1 and TRBJ1-2, with D perhaps matching TRBD1 (5 bases). In DNA form, the CDR3 reads TGCAGCGTCCGTGACAGATATGGCTACACCTTC. It specifies CSVRDRYGYTF.